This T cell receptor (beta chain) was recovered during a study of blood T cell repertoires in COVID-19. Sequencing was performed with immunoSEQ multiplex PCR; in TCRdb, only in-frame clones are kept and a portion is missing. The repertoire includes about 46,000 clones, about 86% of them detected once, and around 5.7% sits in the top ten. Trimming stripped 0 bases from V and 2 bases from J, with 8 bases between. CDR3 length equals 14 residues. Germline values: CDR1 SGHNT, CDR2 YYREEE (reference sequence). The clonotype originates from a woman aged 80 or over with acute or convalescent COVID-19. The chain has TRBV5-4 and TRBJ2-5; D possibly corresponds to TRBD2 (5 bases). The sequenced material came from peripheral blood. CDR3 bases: TGTGCCAGCAGCTTGGGCCGGGGTCAAGAGACCCAGTACTTC. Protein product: CASSLGRGQETQYF.